This T cell receptor beta chain was found in a study of blood T cell repertoires in COVID-19. There are 15 residues in the CDR3. The germline gives CDR1 SGHTA, CDR2 FQGTGA. Trimming at V came to 5 bases and at J to 5 bases, leaving 8 bases not matched to a gene. This clone was found once. In the source study's methods: Using reference gene primer amplification, nucleated cell counts were estimated. Repertoires were generated with immunoSEQ multiplex PCR, while TCRdb's copy carries only in-frame clones and drops some. The V and J calls and clone size are taken from that table; D and trimming were inferred from the DNA. Found here are 250,000 to 300,000 clones, around four fifths of them singletons; the top ten hold under 5.5%.

The sequencing input was peripheral blood. V and J are TRBV7-3 and TRBJ2-3; 9 bases line up with TRBD1. The clonotype originates from a man in his sixties with acute or convalescent COVID-19. In DNA form, the CDR3 reads TGTGCCAGCAGCCCTAACCCGGGACAGGGAGATACGCAGTATTTT. Protein product: CASSPNPGQGDTQYF.